One and the same sample provided the 10 T cell receptor beta chains below, sequenced in a study of shared clonotypes between healthy human individuals. The table came from immunoSEQ multiplex PCR; TCRdb's copy has only in-frame clones and leaves some out. The sample yields a few million clones, approximately 96% seen once. Sample: naive CD4+ T cells sorted from blood. Subset meaning: CD45RA+ positively selected. These receptors originate from a man aged 18 to 29 in good health.

To note about this clone: Possible read error: a much larger clone is one base away. This rearrangement joins TRBV14 to TRBJ2-1, with 7 bases matching TRBD1. The CDR3 has 12 amino acids. Trimming took 3 bases from V and 7 from J; bases not matched to a gene: 0. Germline assignment: CDR1 SGHDN and CDR2 FVKESK. The chain's CDR3 is CASSHRGNEQFF. The CDR3 nucleotides are TGTGCCAGCAGCCACAGGGGGAATGAGCAGTTCTTC.

The chain uses TRBV28 and TRBJ1-6; D is unresolved. The V gene's germline CDR1 is MDHEN and CDR2 SYDVKM. The V end lost 3 bases, the J end lost 8 bases, and 11 bases lay between the germline ends. The CDR3 has 14 residues. The CDR3 DNA is TGTGCCAGCAGTTTTGATCGGATGGATTCACCCCTCCACTTT. This sequence encodes CASSFDRMDSPLHF.

The chain links TRBV10-3 to TRBJ2-3; TRBD2 might be the D (6 bases). The CDR3 extends over 15 amino acids. Trimming pared 0 bases from V and 2 bases from J, leaving 9 bases between. Germline V gives CDR1 ENHRY, CDR2 SYGVKD. The CDR3: CAISESVAATDTQYF. DNA of the CDR3: TGTGCCATCAGTGAGTCGGTAGCGGCCACAGATACGCAGTATTTT.

This clone was found once. This CDR3 reads CASSFGRLYNEQFF. CDR3 coding DNA: TGTGCCAGCAGCTTTGGTCGGCTTTACAATGAGCAGTTCTTC. The rearrangement joins TRBV5-6 to TRBJ2-1; D unresolved. The CDR3 spans 14 residues. V shed 2 bases and J shed 4 bases, with 10 bases lying between them. The germline gives CDR1 SGHDT, CDR2 YYEEEE.

CDR3 nucleotides: TGCGCCAGCGATCAATCGAGGTGGGAACACAGGGGGTGCACTGAAGCTTTCTTT. Translated: CASDQSRWEHRGCTEAFF. The chain combines TRBV23-1 with TRBJ1-1, with 8 bases matching TRBD1. Being an ORF, TRBV23-1 has a function that is uncertain. With V trimmed by 8 bases and J by 4 bases, 21 bases remained unmatched. This CDR3 has 18 residues.

The J gene is TRBJ2-7, the V gene TRBV2; D is possibly TRBD1 (6 bases). The CDR3 runs 14 residues. V lost 8 bases and J 3 bases, leaving 17 bases between the germline ends. Germline-derived CDR1 and CDR2 are SNHLY and FYNNEI. CDR3 nucleotide sequence: TGTGCCAGCTTAAGAAGTACAGGGAACTACGAGCAGTACTTC. Protein: CASLRSTGNYEQYF.

With respect to this clone: The same CDR3 arises from other DNA sequences in this sample as well. The gene calls are TRBV10-3 and TRBJ2-7; TRBD2 might be the D (6 bases). V lost 0 bases and J 1 base, leaving 10 bases between the germline ends. This CDR3 contains 15 residues. The germline CDR1 and CDR2 sequences are ENHRY and SYGVKD. CDR3 nucleotide sequence: TGTGCCATCAGTGAGTCCCCGGGACTTTCCTACGAGCAGTACTTC. It translates to CAISESPGLSYEQYF.

This rearrangement joins TRBV10-1 to TRBJ2-2, with D tentatively TRBD1 or TRBD2 (5 bases each). Germline V CDR1 and CDR2: WNHNN, SYGVQD (reference sequence). V lost 3 bases to trimming and J lost 1 base, with 9 bases between them. CDR3 length: 15 residues. The CDR3 loop reads CASSDLRGNTGELFF. CDR3 sequence (DNA): TGCGCCAGCAGTGATTTGAGGGGGAACACCGGGGAGCTGTTTTTT.

The chain is built from TRBV27 and TRBJ2-7, with 7 bases matching TRBD1. J was trimmed by 7 bases and V by 5 bases; bases with no gene match: 11. Germline CDR1 MNHEY, CDR2 SMNVEV (reference sequence). The CDR3 has 14 residues. The CDR3 region is CASSLRQGHVEQYF. For the CDR3, the DNA is TGTGCCAGCAGTCTCAGACAGGGCCATGTTGAGCAGTACTTC.

The genes are TRBV6-5 and TRBJ1-5; no reliable D call. The ends were cut back, 6 bases at V and 9 bases at J, with 18 bases in the middle. Per germline, CDR1 MNHEY and CDR2 SVGAGI. This CDR3 is 14 amino acids long. CDR3 loop: CASSNSGGEGPQHF. The CDR3 bases are TGTGCCAGCAGCAATTCAGGCGGGGAGGGGCCCCAGCATTTT.